The sequence of this T cell receptor (beta chain) was determined in a study of blood T cell repertoires in COVID-19. Looking at the study overall: Whether acute or convalescent, the COVID-19 samples came from the United States, Italy and Spain. The analysed material was cDNA or gDNA that came from T cells, B-cell-depleted T cells, or PBMCs.

V shed 1 base and J shed 10 bases, with 16 bases lying between them. The germline V gene has CDR1 SEHNR and CDR2 FQNEAQ (reference sequence). This CDR3 region has 14 residues. Original analysis: The authors estimated nucleated cell counts from reference gene primer amplification. Here immunoSEQ multiplex PCR was the method, and the copy in TCRdb shows in-frame clones only, minus some. V, J and clone size are taken as reported in that table, and D and trimming were inferred from the DNA itself. The sample records some 210,000 clones, 89% being singletons. This sequence originates from a woman in her forties with acute or convalescent COVID-19. The sequencing sample was made of peripheral blood. This rearrangement joins TRBV7-9 to TRBJ1-2; D is undetermined. CDR3 region: CASSLVGSHLPYTF. The CDR3 nucleotides are TGTGCCAGCAGCTTAGTGGGCAGCCACTTACCCTACACCTTC.